This T cell receptor (beta chain) was profiled in a study of cytomegalovirus exposure and HLA in healthy donors. This CDR3 has 14 amino acids. Per the germline V gene, CDR1 is GTSNPN and CDR2 is SVGIG (reference sequence). Deletions cut 2 bases from V and 0 bases from J, with 11 bases between. Primers for the PCR totalled 60 Vbeta and 13 Jbeta. TCRdb keeps only in-frame clones here, not all; method: immunoSEQ multiplex PCR. This table holds around 160,000 clones. The sequencing sample was made of PBMCs. This clonotype originated in a woman between 50 and 59 years old in good health and CMV-seronegative. J is TRBJ2-7 and V is TRBV30; tentatively, D is TRBD1 (5 bases). The CDR3 is CAWSSHDSSYEQYF. The CDR3 coding sequence is TGTGCCTGGAGTAGTCATGACAGCTCCTACGAGCAGTACTTC.